The present TCR beta chain was sequenced within a study of cytomegalovirus exposure and HLA in healthy donors. General observations from the study: The authors enumerated around 150 TCR beta chains as linked to cytomegalovirus.

A word on this clone: What it binds is unknown.

The repertoire was sequenced with immunoSEQ multiplex PCR; TCRdb's copy has only in-frame clones and lacks some. The sample has over 50,000 clones, 85% to 95% seen once. The TCR sequence derives from a man aged 18-30 years in good health and CMV-seropositive. The sample was PBMCs.

CDR3 region: CASSEAGSTRNQPQHF. The DNA of the CDR3 is TGTGCCAGCAGTGAAGCAGGGAGTACGCGCAATCAGCCCCAGCATTTT. The chain combines TRBV6-1 with TRBJ1-5; D is uncertain. CDR1 MNHNS and CDR2 SASEGT come from the germline V gene. The CDR3 totals 16 residues. The V end lost 0 bases, the J end lost 2 bases, and 11 bases lay between the germline ends.